This TCR beta chain was sequenced during a study of beta chain features in type 1 diabetes. On the study more broadly: Investigators examined 107,917,701 sorted cells across all samples.

Concerning this clone itself: The target antigen is unknown.

The isolated RNA, all of it, was reverse transcribed, so expressed TCRB transcripts were what got sequenced. Generated by immunoSEQ multiplex PCR, the TCRdb table keeps only in-frame clones and is missing some. The top ten clones hold under 0.9% of a sample with 100,000 to 150,000 clones, approximately 10% of them seen once. The CDR3 is 15 residues long. The V end was cut by 3 bases, the J end by 4 bases, with 13 bases between. Germline CDR1 reads SGHRS; CDR2 reads YFSETQ. Overall study results and limits: Among all four CD4+ subsets, Type 1 diabetes patients had TCRB CDR3s that were moderately but significantly shorter.

Specimen: central memory CD4+ T cells from blood. This sequence originates from a man younger than 45 with type 1 diabetes. The V call is TRBV5-1, the J call TRBJ2-2; D might be TRBD1 (6 bases). CDR3 protein: CASSSARGFTGELFF. For the CDR3, the DNA is TGCGCCAGCAGCTCCGCCAGGGGTTTCACCGGGGAGCTGTTTTTT.